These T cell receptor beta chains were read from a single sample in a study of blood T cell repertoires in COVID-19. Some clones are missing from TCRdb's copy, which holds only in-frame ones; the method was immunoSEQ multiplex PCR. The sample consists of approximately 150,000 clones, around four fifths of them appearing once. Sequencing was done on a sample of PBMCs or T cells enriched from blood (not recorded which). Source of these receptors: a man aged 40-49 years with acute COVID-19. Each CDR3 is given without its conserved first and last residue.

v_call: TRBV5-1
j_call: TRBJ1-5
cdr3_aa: ASRPGANNQPQH

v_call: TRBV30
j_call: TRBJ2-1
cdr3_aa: AWSVLQGGPYNEQF

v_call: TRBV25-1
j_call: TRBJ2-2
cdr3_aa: ASSLASTGELF

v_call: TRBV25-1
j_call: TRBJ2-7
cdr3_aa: ASSESPGSYEQY

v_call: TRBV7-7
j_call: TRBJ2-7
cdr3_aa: ASSLTGPDRGEQY

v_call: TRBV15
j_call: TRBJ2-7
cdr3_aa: ATSRGTGAYEQY

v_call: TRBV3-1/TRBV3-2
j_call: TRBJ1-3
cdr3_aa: ASSQGVSGNTIY

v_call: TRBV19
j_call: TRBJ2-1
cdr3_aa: ASSGTGGPNEQF

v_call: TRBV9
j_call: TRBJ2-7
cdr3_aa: ASSVNALAEPYEQY

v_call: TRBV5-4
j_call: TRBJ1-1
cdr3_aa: ASSLVVHTEAF

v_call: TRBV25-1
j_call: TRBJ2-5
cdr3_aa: ASSAGETQY

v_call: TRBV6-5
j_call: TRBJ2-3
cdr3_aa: ASSYFGGGFDTQY

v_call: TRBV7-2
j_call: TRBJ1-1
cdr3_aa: ASSLTGLATEAF

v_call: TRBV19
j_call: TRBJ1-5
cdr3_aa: ASSITVDQPQH

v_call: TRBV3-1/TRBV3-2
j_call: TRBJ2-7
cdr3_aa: ASSPLDRSYEQY

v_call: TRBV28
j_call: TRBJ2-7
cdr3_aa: ASTTPGTGRHEQY

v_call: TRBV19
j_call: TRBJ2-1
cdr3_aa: ASSIDQVAGYNEQF

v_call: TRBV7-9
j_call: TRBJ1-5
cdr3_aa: ASSLVRGADLNQPQH

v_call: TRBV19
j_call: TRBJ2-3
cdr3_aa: ASKGQAGYTDTQY

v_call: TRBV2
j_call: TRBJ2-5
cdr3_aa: ASSAEQGKETQY

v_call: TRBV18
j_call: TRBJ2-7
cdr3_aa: ASSQGQGIYEQY

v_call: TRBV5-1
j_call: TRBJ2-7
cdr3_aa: ASSIGTGTAYEQY

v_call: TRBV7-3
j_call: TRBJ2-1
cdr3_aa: ASSSGTSKQF

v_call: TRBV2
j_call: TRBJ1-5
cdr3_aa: ASRASGDNQPQH

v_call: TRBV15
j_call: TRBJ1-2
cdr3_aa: ATSRNSGTYGYT

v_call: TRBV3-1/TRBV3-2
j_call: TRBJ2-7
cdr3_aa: ASSPTGYEQY

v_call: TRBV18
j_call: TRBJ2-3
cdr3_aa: ASSPPGTSGISDTQY

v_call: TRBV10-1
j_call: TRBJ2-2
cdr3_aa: ASSPREATGELF

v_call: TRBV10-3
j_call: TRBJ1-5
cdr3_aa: AISAGQGSQPQH

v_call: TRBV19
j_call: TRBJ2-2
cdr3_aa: ASSIDLTGGAAGELF

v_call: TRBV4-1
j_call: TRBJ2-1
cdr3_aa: ASSQDPPSGGYNEQF

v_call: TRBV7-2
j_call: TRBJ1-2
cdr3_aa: ASSLGGASLYGYT

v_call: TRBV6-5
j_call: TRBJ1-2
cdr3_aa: ASSYPLQGSYGYT

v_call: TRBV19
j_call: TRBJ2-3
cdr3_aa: ASSNTTAPSTGSVTDTQY

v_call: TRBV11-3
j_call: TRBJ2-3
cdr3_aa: ASNSTRGGTGGTDTQY

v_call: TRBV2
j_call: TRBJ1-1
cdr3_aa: ASTEGRAF

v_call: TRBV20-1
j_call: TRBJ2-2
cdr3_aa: SAWGVGELF

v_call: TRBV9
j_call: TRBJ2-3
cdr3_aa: ASSLGGSGGLDTQY

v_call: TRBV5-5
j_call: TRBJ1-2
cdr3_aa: ASSLDGGGGYGYT

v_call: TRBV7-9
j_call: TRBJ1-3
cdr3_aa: ASSLGPGIGNTIY